The T cell receptor (beta chain) under discussion was sequenced for a study of T cells after yellow fever vaccination. The CDR3 length is 14 residues. Germline loops: CDR1 SQVTM, CDR2 ANQGSEA. Trimming left V 2 bases short and J 2 bases short, with 9 bases between. This clonotype was detected ten times or more. TCRdb re-derived calls from the 5' RACE reads in MiXCR, one entry per CDR3 protein. Here the sample spans roughly 120,000 distinct CDR3 sequences, 8.4% being singletons. The sequences come from CD8+ T cells sorted from PBMCs, collected 45 days after the yellow fever booster vaccination. The V gene is TRBV29-1, the J gene TRBJ1-4; D call uncertain. This TCR came from a man aged 25-45 years who received the YFV17D yellow fever vaccine. CDR3 loop: CSVEFQLTNEKLFF. Written as DNA, the CDR3 is TGCAGCGTTGAATTCCAGTTGACTAATGAAAAACTGTTTTTT.